This T cell receptor beta chain was identified in a study of shared clonotypes between healthy human individuals. Study details: Each donor's CD8 memory used one plate, CD8 naive two, each CD4 subset three. Study-level points and caveats: Naive subsets usually exceeded memory subsets in estimated richness. Researchers sampled blood only, noting tissue repertoires likely differ.

Germline V gene lookup returns CDR1 KGHSH and CDR2 LQKENI. The CDR3 runs 15 residues. V dropped 3 bases and J dropped 1 base, with 9 bases sitting between them. Methods used by the authors: As immunoSEQ supplied junction-only sequences (without quality scores), filtering differed. Sequenced by immunoSEQ multiplex PCR; TCRdb stores in-frame clones only, minus some. That table furnishes V, J and clone size, whereas the DNA furnished D and trimming. There are some 2,100,000 clones in the sample; roughly 95% occur only once, and 0.1% to 0.15% lies in the top ten. With respect to this clone: Its matching antigen is unknown.

The chain recombines TRBV18 with TRBJ2-2; unclear D gene. Sequences were obtained from naive CD4+ T cells sorted from blood. Subset denoted: CD45RA+ positively selected. The sequence was obtained from a man younger than 35 in good health. CDR3 loop: CASSPVSGNTGELFF. Written as DNA, the CDR3 is TGTGCCAGCTCACCCGTCTCGGGGAACACCGGGGAGCTGTTTTTT.